The 18 T cell receptor beta chains reported below all come from one sample, sequenced in a study of naive and memory T cell subsets. The beta constant-region primer was an equimolar mix of two oligonucleotides covering TRBC1 and TRBC2. Nested alpha and beta constant-region primers with the SP2 primer drove four PCR rounds on ligated cDNA. TCRdb reprocessed the UMI-ligation and nested PCR reads via MiXCR and lists one record per CDR3 protein. The profile shows approximately 80,000 distinct CDR3 sequences, about 10% of them singletons. Sequencing was done on a sample of naive CD8+ T cells from blood. Receptor source: a human donor in good health.

The chain recombines TRBV9 with TRBJ2-3; 9 bases match TRBD2. The CDR3 covers 16 residues. J lost 5 bases, V lost 0 bases, and 7 bases had no gene match. The germline CDR1 and CDR2 sequences are SGDLS and YYNGEE. The CDR3, as DNA: TGTGCCAGCAGCGTAGCGCCTAGCGGGAATAGAGATACGCAGTATTTT. Its protein product is CASSVAPSGNRDTQYF. Based on the CDR3 plus reference TRBV9 and TRBJ2-3, the full variable domain is DSGVTQTPKHLITATGQRVTLRCSPRSGDLSVYWYQQSLDQGLQFLIQYYNGEERAKGNILERFSAQQFPDLHSELNLSSLELGDSALYFCASSVAPSGNRDTQYFGPGTRLTVL.

Only a few counts were recorded for this clonotype. V and J are TRBV5-1 and TRBJ2-3; D unclear. This CDR3 contains 15 residues. Germline assignment: CDR1 SGHRS and CDR2 YFSETQ. V lost 0 bases and J 4 bases, leaving 12 bases between the germline ends. CDR3 in amino acids: CASSLEFPPPDTQYF. The DNA for the CDR3 is TGCGCCAGCAGCTTGGAATTCCCTCCGCCAGATACGCAGTATTTT.

About this clonotype: A much larger clone lies one base from this, so it may be a read error. The rearrangement uses TRBV9 and TRBJ2-7, with a possible D match to TRBD2 (6 bases). Germline-derived CDR1 and CDR2 are SGDLS and YYNGEE. The CDR3 covers 12 residues. CDR3 protein: CTSSDGGYEQYF. The DNA of the CDR3 is TGTACCAGCAGCGACGGGGGTTACGAGCAGTACTTC.

This clonotype was recorded many times. The genes are TRBV9 and TRBJ1-1, with unresolved D. V lost 3 bases and J 3 bases, leaving 12 bases between the germline ends. CDR1 and CDR2 (germline): SGDLS, YYNGEE. The CDR3 runs to 14 residues. DNA for the CDR3: TGTGCCAGCAGCGCCAGAGACGGCTACACTGAAGCTTTCTTT. Translation gives CASSARDGYTEAFF.

This clonotype was counted a few times. CDR3 region: CASSQIGGTEKLFF. The DNA of the CDR3 is TGTGCCAGCAGCCAAATCGGGGGAACTGAAAAACTGTTTTTT. J is TRBJ1-4 and V is TRBV13; tentative D call: TRBD1 (5 bases). The germline V gene encodes CDR1 PRHDT and CDR2 FYEKMQ (reference sequence). CDR3 length: 14 residues. Trimming pared 5 bases from V and 7 bases from J, leaving 14 bases between.

This clonotype has ten or more counts. The chain joins TRBV15 to TRBJ2-1; 7 bases match TRBD1. With 0 bases clipped from V and 7 bases from J, the junction kept 9 bases outside the gene matches. CDR3 size: 16 residues. CDR1 is LNHNV and CDR2 is YYDKDF in the germline V gene (reference sequence). CDR3 bases: TGTGCCACCAGCAGAGATCCGAGGGGGCTGCGGAATGAGCAGTTCTTC. This translates into CATSRDPRGLRNEQFF.

This clonotype turned up a few times. The chain joins TRBV4-3 to TRBJ2-7; 7 nucleotides line up with TRBD1. The CDR3 sequence is 13 residues long. V shed 3 bases, J shed 4 bases, and the junction held 3 bases outside the gene matches. From germline, CDR1 is LGHNA and CDR2 YSLEER. The chain's CDR3 is CASSQMTGYEQYF. In DNA, the CDR3 is TGCGCCAGCAGCCAGATGACAGGGTACGAGCAGTACTTC.

This clonotype was recorded at least ten times. The V gene is TRBV20-1, the J gene TRBJ2-5, with D maybe TRBD2 (6 bases). The CDR3 runs 11 residues. Germline-derived CDR1 and CDR2 are DFQATT and SNEGSKA (reference sequence). V lost 4 bases, J lost 5 bases, and 8 bases lay in between. The CDR3: CSATRGETQYF. Written as DNA, the CDR3 is TGCAGTGCTACTCGGGGGGAGACCCAGTACTTC.

The V gene is TRBV6-5, the J gene TRBJ2-6; D is ambiguous. The CDR3 extends over 13 amino acids. V was pared by 3 bases and J by 4 bases, with 4 bases between. The germline V gene has CDR1 MNHEY and CDR2 SVGAGI. CDR3 amino acids: CASSYAGANVLTF. The DNA of the CDR3 is TGTGCCAGCAGTTATGCGGGGGCCAACGTCCTGACTTTC.

This rearrangement joins TRBV7-9 to TRBJ2-3; 11 nucleotides line up with TRBD2. This CDR3 has 15 amino acids. V gave up 5 bases and J gave up 6 bases; unmatched junction bases: 7. The germline V gene has CDR1 SEHNR and CDR2 FQNEAQ (reference sequence). The CDR3 protein is CASSPVLAGVDTQYF. The CDR3, as DNA: TGTGCCAGCAGCCCGGTACTAGCGGGAGTGGATACGCAGTATTTT.

This clonotype was seen a few times. The genes are TRBV20-1 and TRBJ2-7; D perhaps matches TRBD2 (7 bases). Germline V CDR1 and CDR2: DFQATT, SNEGSKA (reference sequence). The CDR3 extends over 18 amino acids. V was cut by 1 base and J by 5 bases, with 27 bases left in between. DNA for the CDR3: TGCAGTGCTAGAGGTGGCCCTTGGGGGGCGGGAGAGTCCCACGAGCAGTACTTC. It codes for CSARGGPWGAGESHEQYF.

CDR3 coding DNA: TGTGCCAGCAGCGGACGACAGGGAACTAATGAAAAACTGTTTTTT. This sequence encodes CASSGRQGTNEKLFF. The chain uses TRBV9 and TRBJ1-4; TRBD1 aligns across 7 bases. Germline lookup yields CDR1 SGDLS and CDR2 YYNGEE. J was trimmed by 1 base and V by 3 bases; bases with no gene match: 3. The CDR3 is 15 residues long.

Regarding this clonotype: A read error may explain this, as a much larger clone is one base away. The V gene is TRBV24-1, the J gene TRBJ2-2, with D unclear. Trimming removed 9 bases from V and 4 bases from J, with 20 bases in between. The germline gives CDR1 KGHDR, CDR2 SFDVKD. CDR3 length: 16 amino acids. Written as DNA, the CDR3 is TGTGCCACCGCCCCGGGCAGCGAAAGAGTCACCGGGGAGCTGTTTTTT. Protein product: CATAPGSERVTGELFF.

The CDR3 DNA reads TGCAGTGCTATGAGTAGCCCACAGTGGGGGCTTGACTATGGCTACACCTTC. As protein: CSAMSSPQWGLDYGYTF. The chain has TRBV20-1 and TRBJ1-2, with D maybe TRBD1 (6 bases). Trimming pared 4 bases from V and 3 bases from J, leaving 24 bases between. The germline gives CDR1 DFQATT, CDR2 SNEGSKA (reference sequence). The CDR3 spans 17 residues.

V usage is TRBV24-1 and J usage is TRBJ2-1; D gene ambiguous. The germline gives CDR1 KGHDR, CDR2 SFDVKD. The CDR3 spans 12 residues. V lost 3 bases and J lost 6, with 5 bases in between. The CDR3, as DNA: TGTGCCACCAGTGATGTGGGCAATGAGCAGTTCTTC. This encodes CATSDVGNEQFF.

This clonotype showed up many times. V usage is TRBV9 and J usage is TRBJ2-1; TRBD2 is a possible D gene (6 bases). Per germline, CDR1 SGDLS and CDR2 YYNGEE. The CDR3 consists of 15 residues. V was pared by 3 bases and J by 2 bases, with 12 bases between. The CDR3: CASSGNGRAYNEQFF. The DNA of the CDR3 is TGTGCCAGCAGCGGAAACGGGAGAGCCTACAATGAGCAGTTCTTC. Supplemented by reference TRBV9 and TRBJ2-1, the full variable domain reads DSGVTQTPKHLITATGQRVTLRCSPRSGDLSVYWYQQSLDQGLQFLIQYYNGEERAKGNILERFSAQQFPDLHSELNLSSLELGDSALYFCASSGNGRAYNEQFFGPGTRLTVL.

This clonotype was found many times. The chain has TRBV5-4 and TRBJ2-5; weak D call: TRBD1 (5 bases). Deletions cut 0 bases from V and 0 bases from J, with 9 bases between. The CDR3 consists of 15 residues. From germline, CDR1 is SGHNT and CDR2 YYREEE (reference sequence). CDR3 DNA: TGTGCCAGCAGCTTGGACAGGTCGGACCAAGAGACCCAGTACTTC. Translating it yields CASSLDRSDQETQYF.

This clonotype showed up just a few times. CDR3 coding DNA: TGTGCCAGCAGCTCTAGCGGGAGGGCCGCAAATGAGCAGTTCTTC. Protein: CASSSSGRAANEQFF. The chain has TRBV6-2 or TRBV6-3 and TRBJ2-1, with 12 bases fitting TRBD2. The J segment lost 7 bases and the V segment lost 6 bases, leaving 7 bases of the junction unmatched. The CDR3 is made up of 15 amino acids. From germline, CDR1 is MNHEY and CDR2 SVGEGT.